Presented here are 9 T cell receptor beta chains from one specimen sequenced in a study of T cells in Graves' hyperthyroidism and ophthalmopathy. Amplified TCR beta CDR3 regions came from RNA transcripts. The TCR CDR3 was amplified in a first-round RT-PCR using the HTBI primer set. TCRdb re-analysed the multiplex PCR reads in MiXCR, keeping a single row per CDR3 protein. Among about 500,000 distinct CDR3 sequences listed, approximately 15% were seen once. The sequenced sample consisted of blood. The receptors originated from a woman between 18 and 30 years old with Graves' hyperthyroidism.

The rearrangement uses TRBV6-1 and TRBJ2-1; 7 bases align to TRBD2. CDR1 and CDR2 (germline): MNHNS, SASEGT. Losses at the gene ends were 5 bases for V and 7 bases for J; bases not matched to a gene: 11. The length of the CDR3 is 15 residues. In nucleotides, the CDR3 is TGTGCCAGCAGTCGGCGGGGGAGGACTCTTAATGAGCAGTTCTTC. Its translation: CASSRRGRTLNEQFF.

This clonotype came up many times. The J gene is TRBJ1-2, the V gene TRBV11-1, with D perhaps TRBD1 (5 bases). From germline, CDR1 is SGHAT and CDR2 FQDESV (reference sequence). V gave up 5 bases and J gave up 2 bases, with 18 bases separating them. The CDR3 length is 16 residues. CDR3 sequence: CASSLSAAGGNYGYTF. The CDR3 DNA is TGTGCCAGCAGCCTATCCGCGGCCGGGGGGAACTATGGCTACACCTTC.

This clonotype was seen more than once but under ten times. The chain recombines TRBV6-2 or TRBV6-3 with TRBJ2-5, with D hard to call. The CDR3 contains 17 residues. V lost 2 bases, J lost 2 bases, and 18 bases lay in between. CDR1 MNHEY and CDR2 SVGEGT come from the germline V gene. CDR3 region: CASSYIPRGRRQETQYF. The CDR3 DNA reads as TGTGCCAGCAGTTACATACCTCGAGGCAGGAGACAAGAGACCCAGTACTTC.

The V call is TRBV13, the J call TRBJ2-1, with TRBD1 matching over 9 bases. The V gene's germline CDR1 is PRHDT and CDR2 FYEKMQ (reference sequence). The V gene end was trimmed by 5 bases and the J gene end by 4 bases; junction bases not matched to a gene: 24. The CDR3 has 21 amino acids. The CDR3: CASSERTPGVPRTGEYNEQFF. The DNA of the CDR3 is TGTGCCAGCAGCGAGAGAACACCCGGGGTCCCCCGGACAGGGGAATACAATGAGCAGTTCTTC. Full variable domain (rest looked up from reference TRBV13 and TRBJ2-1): AAGVIQSPRHLIKEKRETATLKCYPIPRHDTVYWYQQGPGQDPQFLISFYEKMQSDKGSIPDRFSAQQFSDYHSELNMSSLELGDSALYFCASSERTPGVPRTGEYNEQFFGPGTRLTVL.

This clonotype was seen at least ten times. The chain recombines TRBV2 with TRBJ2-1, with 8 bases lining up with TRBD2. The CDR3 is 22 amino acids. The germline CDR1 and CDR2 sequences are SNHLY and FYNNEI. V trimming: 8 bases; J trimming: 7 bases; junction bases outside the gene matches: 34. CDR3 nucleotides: TGTGCCAGCTCCGAACCAGCGGGACTAGTACCCATAGCCGAGCGGGAGATAAATGAGCAGTTCTTC. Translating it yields CASSEPAGLVPIAEREINEQFF.

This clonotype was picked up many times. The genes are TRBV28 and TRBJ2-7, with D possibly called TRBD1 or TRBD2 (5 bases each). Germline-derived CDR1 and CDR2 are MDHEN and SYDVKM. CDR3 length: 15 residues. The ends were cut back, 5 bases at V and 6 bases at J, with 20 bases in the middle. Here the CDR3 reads CASSRAAGAVSEQYF. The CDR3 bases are TGTGCCAGCAGTCGGGCGGCCGGGGCCGTAAGCGAGCAGTACTTC.

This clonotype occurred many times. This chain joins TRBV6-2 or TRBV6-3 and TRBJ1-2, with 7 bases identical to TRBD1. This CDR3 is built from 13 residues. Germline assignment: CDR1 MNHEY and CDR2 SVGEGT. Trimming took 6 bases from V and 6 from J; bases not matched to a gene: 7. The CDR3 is CASRDGQAHGYTF. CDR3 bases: TGTGCCAGCAGGGACGGACAGGCCCATGGCTACACCTTC.

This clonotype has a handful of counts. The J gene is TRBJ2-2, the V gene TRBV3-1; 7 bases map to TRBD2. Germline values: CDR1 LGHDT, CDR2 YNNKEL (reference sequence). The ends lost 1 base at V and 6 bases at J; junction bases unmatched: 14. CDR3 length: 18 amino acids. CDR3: CASSQVGSRRERAGELFF. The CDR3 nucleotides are TGTGCCAGCAGCCAAGTGGGGAGTCGGCGGGAGAGGGCCGGGGAGCTGTTTTTT.

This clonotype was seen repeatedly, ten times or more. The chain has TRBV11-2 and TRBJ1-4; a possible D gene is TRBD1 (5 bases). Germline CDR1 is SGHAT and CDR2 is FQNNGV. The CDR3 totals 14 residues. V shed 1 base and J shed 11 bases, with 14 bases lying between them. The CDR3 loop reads CASSLAQGMGKLFF. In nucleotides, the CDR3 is TGTGCCAGCAGCTTAGCCCAGGGTATGGGGAAACTGTTTTTT.